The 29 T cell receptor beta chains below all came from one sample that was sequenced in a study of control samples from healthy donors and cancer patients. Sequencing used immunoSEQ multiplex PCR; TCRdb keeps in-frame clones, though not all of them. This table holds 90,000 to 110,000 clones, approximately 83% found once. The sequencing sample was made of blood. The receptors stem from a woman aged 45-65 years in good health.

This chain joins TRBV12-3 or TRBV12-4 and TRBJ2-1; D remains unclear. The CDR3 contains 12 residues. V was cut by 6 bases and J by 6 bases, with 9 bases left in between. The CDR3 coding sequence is TGTGCCAGCAGAAAAAACCTCAATGAGCAGTTCTTC. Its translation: CASRKNLNEQFF.

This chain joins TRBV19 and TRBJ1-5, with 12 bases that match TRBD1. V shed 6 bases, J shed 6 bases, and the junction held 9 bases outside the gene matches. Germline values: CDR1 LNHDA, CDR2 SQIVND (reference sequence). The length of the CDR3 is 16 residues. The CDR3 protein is CASSPPGQGATQPQHF. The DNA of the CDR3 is TGTGCCAGTAGCCCACCGGGACAGGGGGCAACTCAGCCCCAGCATTTT.

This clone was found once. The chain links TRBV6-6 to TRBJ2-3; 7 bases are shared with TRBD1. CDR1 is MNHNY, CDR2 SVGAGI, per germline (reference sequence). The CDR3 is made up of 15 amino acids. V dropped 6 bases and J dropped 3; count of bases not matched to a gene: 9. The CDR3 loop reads CASREGASWTDTQYF. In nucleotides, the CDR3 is TGTGCCAGCAGAGAGGGGGCGTCATGGACAGATACGCAGTATTTT.

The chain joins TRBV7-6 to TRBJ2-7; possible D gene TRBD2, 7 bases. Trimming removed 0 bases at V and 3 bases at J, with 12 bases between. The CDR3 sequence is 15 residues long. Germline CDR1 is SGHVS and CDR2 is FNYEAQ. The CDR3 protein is CASSLAPGGIYEQYF. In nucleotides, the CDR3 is TGTGCCAGCAGCTTAGCTCCGGGGGGCATCTACGAGCAGTACTTC.

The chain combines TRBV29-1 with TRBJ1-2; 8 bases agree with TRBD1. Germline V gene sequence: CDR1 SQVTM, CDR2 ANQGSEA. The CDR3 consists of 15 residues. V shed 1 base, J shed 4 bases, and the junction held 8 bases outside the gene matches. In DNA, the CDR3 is TGCAGCGTTGAAGGATCGAACAGGGGGATCTATGGCTACACCTTC. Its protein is CSVEGSNRGIYGYTF. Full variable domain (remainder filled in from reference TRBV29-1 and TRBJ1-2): SAVISQKPSRDICQRGTSLTIQCQVDSQVTMMFWYRQQPGQSLTLIATANQGSEATYESGFVIDKFPISRPNLTFSTLTVSNMSPEDSSIYLCSVEGSNRGIYGYTFGSGTRLTVV.

The CDR3 DNA sequence: TGTGCCAGTACAGGAATGGGGAACTATGGCTACACCTTC. It codes for CASTGMGNYGYTF. The chain joins TRBV19 to TRBJ1-2; D unresolved. With 7 bases removed from V and 2 bases from J, the gap between germline ends came to 11 bases. CDR1 is LNHDA, CDR2 SQIVND, per germline (reference sequence). There are 13 residues in the CDR3.

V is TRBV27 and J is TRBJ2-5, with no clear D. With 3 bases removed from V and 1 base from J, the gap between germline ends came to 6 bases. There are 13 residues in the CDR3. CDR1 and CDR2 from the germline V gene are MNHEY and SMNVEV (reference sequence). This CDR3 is CASSFASQETQYF. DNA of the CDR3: TGTGCCAGCAGTTTCGCCAGCCAAGAGACCCAGTACTTC.

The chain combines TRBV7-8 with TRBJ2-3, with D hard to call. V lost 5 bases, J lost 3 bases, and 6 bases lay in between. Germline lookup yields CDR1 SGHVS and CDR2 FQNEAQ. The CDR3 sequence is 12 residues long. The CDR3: CASSIGTDTQYF. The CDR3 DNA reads TGTGCCAGCAGCATCGGGACAGATACGCAGTATTTT.

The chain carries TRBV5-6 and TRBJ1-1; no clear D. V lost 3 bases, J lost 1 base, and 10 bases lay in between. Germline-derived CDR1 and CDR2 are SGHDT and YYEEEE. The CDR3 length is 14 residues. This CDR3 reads CASSSDITNTEAFF. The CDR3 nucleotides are TGTGCCAGCAGCTCAGACATTACGAACACTGAAGCTTTCTTT.

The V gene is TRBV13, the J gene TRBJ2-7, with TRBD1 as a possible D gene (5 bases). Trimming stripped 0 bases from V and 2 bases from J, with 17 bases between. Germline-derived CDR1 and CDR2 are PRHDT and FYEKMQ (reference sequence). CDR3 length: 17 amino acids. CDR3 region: CASSLGGAGNFPYEQYF. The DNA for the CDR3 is TGTGCCAGCAGCTTAGGAGGGGCCGGAAACTTCCCCTACGAGCAGTACTTC.

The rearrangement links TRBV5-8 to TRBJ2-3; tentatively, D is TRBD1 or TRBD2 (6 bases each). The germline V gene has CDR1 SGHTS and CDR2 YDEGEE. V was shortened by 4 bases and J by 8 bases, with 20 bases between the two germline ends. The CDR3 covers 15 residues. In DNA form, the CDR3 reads TGTGCCAGCAGCCAAACACTAGCACAGGGAGGTACGCAGTATTTT. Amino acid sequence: CASSQTLAQGGTQYF.

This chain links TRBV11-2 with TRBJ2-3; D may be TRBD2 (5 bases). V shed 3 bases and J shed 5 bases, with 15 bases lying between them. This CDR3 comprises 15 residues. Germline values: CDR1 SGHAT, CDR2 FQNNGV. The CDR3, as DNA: TGTGCCAGCAGCTTCATGACTGGTGGAGGAGATACGCAGTATTTT. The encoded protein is CASSFMTGGGDTQYF.

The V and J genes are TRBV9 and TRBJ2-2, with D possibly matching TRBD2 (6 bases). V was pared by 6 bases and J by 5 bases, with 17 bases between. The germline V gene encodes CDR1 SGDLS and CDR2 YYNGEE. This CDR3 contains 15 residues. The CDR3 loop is CASTAGGAWTGELFF. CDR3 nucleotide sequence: TGTGCCAGCACAGCGGGTGGGGCCTGGACCGGGGAGCTGTTTTTT.

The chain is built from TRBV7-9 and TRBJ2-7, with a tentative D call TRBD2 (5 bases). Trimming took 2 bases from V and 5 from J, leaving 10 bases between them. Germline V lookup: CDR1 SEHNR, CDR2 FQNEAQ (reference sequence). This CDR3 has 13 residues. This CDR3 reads CASSLIGVNEQYF. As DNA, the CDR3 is TGTGCCAGCAGCTTAATCGGGGTAAACGAGCAGTACTTC.

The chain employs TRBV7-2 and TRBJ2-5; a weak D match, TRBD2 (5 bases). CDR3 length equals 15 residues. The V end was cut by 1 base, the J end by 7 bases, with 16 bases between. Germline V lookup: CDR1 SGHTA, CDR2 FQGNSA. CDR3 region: CASSLVPDPGGTQYF. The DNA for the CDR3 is TGTGCCAGCAGCTTAGTACCGGACCCTGGAGGGACCCAGTACTTC.

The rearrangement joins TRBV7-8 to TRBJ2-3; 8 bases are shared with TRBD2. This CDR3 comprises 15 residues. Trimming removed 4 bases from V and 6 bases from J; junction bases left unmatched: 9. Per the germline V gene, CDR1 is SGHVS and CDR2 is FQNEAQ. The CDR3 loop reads CASSSYGGGVDTQYF. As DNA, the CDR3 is TGTGCCAGCAGCTCCTACGGGGGGGGAGTCGATACGCAGTATTTT.

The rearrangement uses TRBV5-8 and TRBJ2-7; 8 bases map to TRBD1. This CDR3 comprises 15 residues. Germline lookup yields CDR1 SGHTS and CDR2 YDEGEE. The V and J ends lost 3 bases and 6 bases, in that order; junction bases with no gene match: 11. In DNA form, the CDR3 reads TGTGCCAGCAGCTCTTCCGGACAGGGATTCGGCGAGCAGTACTTC. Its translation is CASSSSGQGFGEQYF.

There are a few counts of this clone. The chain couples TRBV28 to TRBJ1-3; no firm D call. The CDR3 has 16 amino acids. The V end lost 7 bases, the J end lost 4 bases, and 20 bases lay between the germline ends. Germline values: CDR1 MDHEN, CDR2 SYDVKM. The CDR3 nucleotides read TGTGCCAGCACCCGGAGTCAGCTTAGACACGGAAACACCATATATTTT. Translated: CASTRSQLRHGNTIYF.

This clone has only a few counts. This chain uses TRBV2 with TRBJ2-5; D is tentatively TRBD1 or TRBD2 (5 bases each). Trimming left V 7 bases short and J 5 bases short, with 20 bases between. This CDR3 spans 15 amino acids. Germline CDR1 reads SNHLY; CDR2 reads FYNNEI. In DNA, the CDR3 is TGTGCCAGCAAAGGTCGGGACCCCTATTGGGAGACCCAGTACTTC. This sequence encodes CASKGRDPYWETQYF. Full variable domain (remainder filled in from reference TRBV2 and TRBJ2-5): EPEVTQTPSHQVTQMGQEVILRCVPISNHLYFYWYRQILGQKVEFLVSFYNNEISEKSEIFDDQFSVERPDGSNFTLKIRSTKLEDSAMYFCASKGRDPYWETQYFGPGTRLLVL.

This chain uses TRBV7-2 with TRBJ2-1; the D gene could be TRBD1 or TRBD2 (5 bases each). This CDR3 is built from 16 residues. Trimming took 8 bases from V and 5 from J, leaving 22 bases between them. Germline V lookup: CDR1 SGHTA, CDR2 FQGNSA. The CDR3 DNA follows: TGTGCCAGCTCTTACAAGGTTCTAGTGGGACACAATGAGCAGTTCTTC. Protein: CASSYKVLVGHNEQFF.

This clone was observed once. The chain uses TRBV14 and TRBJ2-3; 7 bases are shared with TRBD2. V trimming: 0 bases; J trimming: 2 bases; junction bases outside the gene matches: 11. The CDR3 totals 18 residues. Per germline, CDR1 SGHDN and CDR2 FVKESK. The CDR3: CASSQDLRGGSITDTQYF. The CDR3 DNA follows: TGTGCCAGCAGCCAAGATCTTCGCGGCGGGAGCATCACAGATACGCAGTATTTT.

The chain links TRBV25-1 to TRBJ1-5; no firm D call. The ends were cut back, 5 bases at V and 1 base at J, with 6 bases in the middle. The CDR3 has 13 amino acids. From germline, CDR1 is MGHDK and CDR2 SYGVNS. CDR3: CASSQASNQPQHF. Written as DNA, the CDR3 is TGTGCCAGCAGTCAAGCCAGCAATCAGCCCCAGCATTTT.

CDR3 in DNA: TGTGCCAGCAGTTTACTAGCGGGAGGATACGGTGAGCAGTTCTTC. It yields the protein CASSLLAGGYGEQFF. The V call is TRBV27, the J call TRBJ2-1; 11 bases map to TRBD2. This CDR3 is built from 15 residues. With 2 bases clipped from V and 9 bases from J, the junction kept 6 bases outside the gene matches. Germline V gene sequence: CDR1 MNHEY, CDR2 SMNVEV (reference sequence).

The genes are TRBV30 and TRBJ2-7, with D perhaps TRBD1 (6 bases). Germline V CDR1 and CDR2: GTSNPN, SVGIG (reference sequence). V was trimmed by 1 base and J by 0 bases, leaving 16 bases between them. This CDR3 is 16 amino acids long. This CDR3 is CAWSEIRQGSSYEQYF. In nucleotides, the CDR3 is TGTGCCTGGAGTGAAATCAGGCAGGGGAGCTCCTACGAGCAGTACTTC.

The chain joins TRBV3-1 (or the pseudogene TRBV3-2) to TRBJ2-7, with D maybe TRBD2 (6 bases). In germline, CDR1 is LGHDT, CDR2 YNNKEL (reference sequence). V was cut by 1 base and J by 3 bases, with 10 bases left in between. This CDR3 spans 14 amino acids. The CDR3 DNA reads TGTGCCAGCAGCCAAGGCGGGATTGACTACGAGCAGTACTTC. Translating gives CASSQGGIDYEQYF.

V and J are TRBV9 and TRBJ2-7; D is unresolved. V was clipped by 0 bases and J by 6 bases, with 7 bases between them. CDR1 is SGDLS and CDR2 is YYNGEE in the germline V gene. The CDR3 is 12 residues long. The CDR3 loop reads CASSVGVGEQYF. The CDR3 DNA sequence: TGTGCCAGCAGCGTAGGGGTCGGCGAGCAGTACTTC.

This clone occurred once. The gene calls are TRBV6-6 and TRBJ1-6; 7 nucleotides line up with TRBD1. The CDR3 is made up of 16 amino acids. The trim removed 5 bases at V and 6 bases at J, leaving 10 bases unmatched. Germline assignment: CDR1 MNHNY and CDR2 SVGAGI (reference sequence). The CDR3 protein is CASSRQGTGFNSPLHF. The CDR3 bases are TGTGCCAGCAGTCGACAGGGAACGGGCTTTAATTCACCCCTCCACTTT.

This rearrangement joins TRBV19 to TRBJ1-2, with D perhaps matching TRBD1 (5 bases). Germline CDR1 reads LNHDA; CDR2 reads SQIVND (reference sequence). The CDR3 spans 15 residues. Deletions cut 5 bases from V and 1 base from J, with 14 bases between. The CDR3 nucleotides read TGTGCCAGTAGTTCCCAACTGGGGGGTAACTATGGCTACACCTTC. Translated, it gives CASSSQLGGNYGYTF.

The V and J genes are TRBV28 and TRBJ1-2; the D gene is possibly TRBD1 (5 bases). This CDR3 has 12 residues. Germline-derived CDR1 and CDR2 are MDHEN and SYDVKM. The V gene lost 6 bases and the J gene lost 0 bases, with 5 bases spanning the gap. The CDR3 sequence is CASRTANYGYTF. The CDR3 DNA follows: TGTGCCAGCAGGACAGCTAACTATGGCTACACCTTC.